Presented here are 23 T cell receptor beta chains from one specimen sequenced in a study of control samples from healthy donors and cancer patients (dated by TCRdb to the early 2020s). Library creation used the immunoSEQ multiplex PCR assay. TCRdb obtained this table from immuneACCESS and retained in-frame rearrangements with V and J assigned. These tables miss some clones; where compared with another copy, unresolved V genes account for less than half of the shortfall, and the remainder is unexplained. The sample has approximately 86,000 clones on record, 80% to 95% of them singletons. The ten most abundant clones make up 1.5% of the sample. Sequencing was done on a sample of blood. The receptors come from a woman aged 25 to 45 in good health.

The chain employs TRBV30 and TRBJ1-4; D is ambiguous. Germline V lookup: CDR1 GTSNPN, CDR2 SVGIG (reference sequence). The length of the CDR3 is 11 residues. V lost 5 bases and J 7 bases, leaving 8 bases between the germline ends. The CDR3 is CAWDNSEKLFF. The CDR3 bases are TGTGCCTGGGATAACAGTGAAAAACTGTTTTTT.

V and J are TRBV6-5 and TRBJ1-2, with unresolved D. The germline CDR1 and CDR2 sequences are MNHEY and SVGAGI. V was cut by 6 bases and J by 3 bases, with 17 bases left in between. The CDR3 contains 15 residues. The CDR3 DNA follows: TGTGCCAGCAGCTCCTGGGTCCCCCTGGACTATGGCTACACCTTC. It translates to CASSSWVPLDYGYTF.

This clone occurred once. The chain joins TRBV11-2 to TRBJ2-3; 10 bases fit TRBD2. The CDR3 loop spans 19 amino acids. With 1 base clipped from V and 3 bases from J, the junction kept 13 bases outside the gene matches. The V gene's germline CDR1 is SGHAT and CDR2 FQNNGV. The CDR3 DNA reads TGTGCCAGCAGCTTAGGTGGGGGCCTAGCGGGAGTACGGACAGATACGCAGTATTTT. Amino acid sequence: CASSLGGGLAGVRTDTQYF.

This chain joins TRBV10-3 and TRBJ1-4, with no clear D. Germline-derived CDR1 and CDR2 are ENHRY and SYGVKD. V was trimmed by 0 bases and J by 1 base, leaving 9 bases between them. This CDR3 has 16 amino acids. The CDR3 is CAISESMARTNEKLFF. The CDR3 DNA sequence: TGTGCCATCAGTGAGTCGATGGCCAGAACTAATGAAAAACTGTTTTTT.

This chain uses TRBV4-2 with TRBJ2-5, with 10 bases aligning to TRBD2. J lost 2 bases, V lost 0 bases, and 15 bases had no gene match. The CDR3 contains 20 residues. Germline V gene sequence: CDR1 LGHNA, CDR2 YNFKEQ. The CDR3 DNA sequence: TGTGCCAGCAGCCAAGAGGTTCCTAGCGGGGGCACACACCCACAAGAGACCCAGTACTTC. Translation: CASSQEVPSGGTHPQETQYF.

V and J are TRBV30 and TRBJ1-4; 7 bases map to TRBD1. The CDR3 runs 14 residues. Germline-derived CDR1 and CDR2 are GTSNPN and SVGIG (reference sequence). After removal of 3 bases from V and 8 bases from J, the junction contained 9 bases not matched to a gene. CDR3 amino acids: CAWRRPADREKLFF. The CDR3 DNA reads as TGTGCCTGGAGACGACCTGCGGACAGGGAAAAACTGTTTTTT.

The CDR3 protein is CASSPGVGNQPQHF. In DNA, the CDR3 is TGTGCCAGCAGTCCTGGAGTAGGCAATCAGCCCCAGCATTTT. The chain recombines TRBV28 with TRBJ1-5; no clear D gene. The CDR3 length is 14 residues. CDR1 is MDHEN and CDR2 is SYDVKM in the germline V gene. The V end lost 5 bases, the J end lost 2 bases, and 10 bases lay between the germline ends.

The chain links TRBV4-1 to TRBJ1-5, with 9 bases that match TRBD1. Looked up from germline, CDR1 is MGHRA and CDR2 is YSYEKL. The CDR3 extends over 16 amino acids. With V trimmed by 2 bases and J by 7 bases, 9 bases remained unmatched. CDR3 coding DNA: TGCGCCAGCAGCCAACCGGGACAGGGACGGGGACAGCCCCAGCATTTT. This sequence encodes CASSQPGQGRGQPQHF.

V usage is TRBV5-1 and J usage is TRBJ2-3, with D perhaps matching TRBD2 (5 bases). The V gene's germline CDR1 is SGHRS and CDR2 YFSETQ. This CDR3 spans 13 amino acids. Trimming took off 4 bases at V and 6 bases at J, with 12 bases between the two ends. CDR3 in DNA: TGCGCCAGCAGCGTACCGGACTCGGATACGCAGTATTTT. This sequence encodes CASSVPDSDTQYF.

The chain is built from TRBV6-4 and TRBJ2-3; no reliable D call. The CDR3 has 15 residues. V lost 2 bases and J lost 0, with 9 bases in between. Germline assignment: CDR1 MRHNA and CDR2 SNTAGT. In nucleotides, the CDR3 is TGTGCCAGCAGTGACAAGGGTTCTAGCACAGATACGCAGTATTTT. It codes for CASSDKGSSTDTQYF.

This chain uses TRBV4-1 with TRBJ1-6; 7 nucleotides agree with TRBD1. Germline V CDR1 and CDR2: MGHRA, YSYEKL. The CDR3 consists of 17 residues. V was pared by 1 base and J by 4 bases, with 7 bases of the junction left unmatched. As DNA, the CDR3 is TGCGCCAGCAGCCAAGGTCCCGGGACAGCTTATAATTCACCCCTCCACTTT. This sequence encodes CASSQGPGTAYNSPLHF.

The rearrangement links TRBV5-1 to TRBJ1-2, with 9 bases matching TRBD1. Losses at the gene ends were 0 bases for V and 8 bases for J; bases not matched to a gene: 8. CDR3 length: 15 residues. CDR1 and CDR2 (germline): SGHRS, YFSETQ. The CDR3 reads CASSLVTGQGQGYTF. DNA for the CDR3: TGCGCCAGCAGCTTGGTGACAGGACAGGGGCAGGGCTACACCTTC.

The gene calls are TRBV6-6 and TRBJ1-5; D possibly corresponds to TRBD1 (6 bases). Trimming removed 6 bases from V and 2 bases from J, with 14 bases in between. This CDR3 spans 15 amino acids. Germline V gene sequence: CDR1 MNHNY, CDR2 SVGAGI (reference sequence). DNA for the CDR3: TGTGCCAGCAGGCCTACAGGGTGGGGCAATCAGCCCCAGCATTTT. This translates into CASRPTGWGNQPQHF.

The chain recombines TRBV4-2 with TRBJ2-7; TRBD1 might be the D (5 bases). The germline gives CDR1 LGHNA, CDR2 YNFKEQ. The ends were cut back, 3 bases at V and 2 bases at J, with 17 bases in the middle. The length of the CDR3 is 16 residues. CDR3 DNA sequence: TGTGCCAGCAGCCATATTGACAGCAACAGAGCCTACGAGCAGTACTTC. It is translated as CASSHIDSNRAYEQYF.

V is TRBV6-2 or TRBV6-3 and J is TRBJ1-5, with 7 bases fitting TRBD1. V trimming: 5 bases; J trimming: 3 bases; junction bases outside the gene matches: 4. Germline assignment: CDR1 MNHEY and CDR2 SVGEGT. The CDR3 extends over 14 amino acids. The CDR3 here is CASSPGQLNQPQHF. CDR3 nucleotide sequence: TGTGCCAGCAGTCCGGGACAGCTCAATCAGCCCCAGCATTTT.

The gene calls are TRBV7-2 and TRBJ2-4, with 11 bases matching TRBD1. CDR1 and CDR2 (germline): SGHTA, FQGNSA. The length of the CDR3 is 16 residues. The V and J ends lost 5 bases and 9 bases, in that order; junction bases with no gene match: 12. CDR3 coding DNA: TGTGCCAGCAGCGCCCAAATAGGGGGGACAGGGGGCATTCAGTACTTC. Translation: CASSAQIGGTGGIQYF.

This chain joins TRBV11-3 and TRBJ2-5; 15 nucleotides align to TRBD2. The CDR3 runs to 18 residues. Germline lookup yields CDR1 SGHNT and CDR2 YENEEA. J gave up 2 bases and V 2 bases, and 6 bases lay outside the gene matches. CDR3 amino acids: CASSLIGTSGRFQETQYF. For the CDR3, the DNA is TGTGCCAGCAGCTTAATCGGGACTAGCGGGAGGTTTCAAGAGACCCAGTACTTC. The entire variable domain, with the rest obtained from reference TRBV11-3 and TRBJ2-5, is as follows: EAGVVQSPRYKIIEKKQPVAFWCNPISGHNTLYWYLQNLGQGPELLIRYENEEAVDDSQLPKDRFSAERLKGVDSTLKIQPAELGDSAVYLCASSLIGTSGRFQETQYFGPGTRLLVL.

J is TRBJ2-2 and V is TRBV7-2; D unresolved. Germline assignment: CDR1 SGHTA and CDR2 FQGNSA. The CDR3 is 15 amino acids. V was cut by 1 base and J by 7 bases, with 13 bases left in between. For the CDR3, the DNA is TGTGCCAGCAGCTTAGATGGACCACTAAACGGGGAGCTGTTTTTT. Protein product: CASSLDGPLNGELFF.

The V gene is TRBV6-5, the J gene TRBJ1-2; 7 bases are shared with TRBD1. Trimming cost V 8 bases and J 4 bases; bases outside gene matches: 4. Germline V CDR1 and CDR2: MNHEY, SVGAGI. This CDR3 is 12 amino acids long. The CDR3 nucleotides are TGTGCCAGCCAGGGGGTGATCTATGGCTACACCTTC. Its translation: CASQGVIYGYTF.

The chain has TRBV19 and TRBJ1-5; 9 bases are shared with TRBD1. The germline V gene encodes CDR1 LNHDA and CDR2 SQIVND (reference sequence). V shed 7 bases, J shed 1 base, and the junction held 11 bases outside the gene matches. CDR3 size: 17 residues. CDR3 in DNA: TGTGCCAGTAAGAGCGGGACAGGGCTGGGGAGCAATCAGCCCCAGCATTTT. This gives the protein CASKSGTGLGSNQPQHF.

The chain combines TRBV7-9 with TRBJ2-5; D remains ambiguous. Deletions cut 1 base from V and 4 bases from J, with 7 bases between. The CDR3 is made up of 13 amino acids. The V gene's germline CDR1 is SEHNR and CDR2 FQNEAQ (reference sequence). The CDR3 is CASSLGVRETQYF. DNA for the CDR3: TGTGCCAGCAGCTTAGGAGTCAGAGAGACCCAGTACTTC. Based on the CDR3 plus reference TRBV7-9 and TRBJ2-5, the full variable domain is DTGVSQNPRHKITKRGQNVTFRCDPISEHNRLYWYRQTLGQGPEFLTYFQNEAQLEKSRLLSDRFSAERPKGSFSTLEIQRTEQGDSAMYLCASSLGVRETQYFGPGTRLLVL.

This clone was seen once. CDR3 nucleotide sequence: TGTGCCAGCAGCTCGGGACTAGCGGGGTTAGATACGCAGTATTTT. Translating it yields CASSSGLAGLDTQYF. The chain combines TRBV9 with TRBJ2-3, with TRBD2 matching over 13 bases. The germline V gene encodes CDR1 SGDLS and CDR2 YYNGEE. Trimming cost V 4 bases and J 5 bases; bases outside gene matches: 4. The CDR3 has 15 residues.

The chain uses TRBV6-5 and TRBJ1-6; possibly TRBD1 for D (5 bases). V gave up 2 bases and J gave up 7 bases, with 12 bases separating them. Germline lookup yields CDR1 MNHEY and CDR2 SVGAGI. The CDR3 is 15 amino acids. CDR3 sequence (DNA): TGTGCCAGCAGTTACAGGGTGCGGGGGAATTCACCCCTCCACTTT. It yields the protein CASSYRVRGNSPLHF.